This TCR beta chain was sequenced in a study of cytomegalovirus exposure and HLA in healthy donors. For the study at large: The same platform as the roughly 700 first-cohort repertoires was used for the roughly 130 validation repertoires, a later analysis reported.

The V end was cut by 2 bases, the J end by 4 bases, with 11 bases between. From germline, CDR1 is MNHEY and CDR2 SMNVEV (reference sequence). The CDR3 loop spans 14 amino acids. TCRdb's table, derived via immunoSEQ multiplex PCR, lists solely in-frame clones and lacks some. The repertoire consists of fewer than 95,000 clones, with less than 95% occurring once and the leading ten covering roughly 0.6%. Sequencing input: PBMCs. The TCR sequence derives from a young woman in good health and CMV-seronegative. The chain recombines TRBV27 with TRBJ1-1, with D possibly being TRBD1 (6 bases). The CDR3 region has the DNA TGTGCCAGCAGTTTACGGGGGGCGCGCACTGAAGCTTTCTTT. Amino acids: CASSLRGARTEAFF.